The rows below give T cell receptor beta chains drawn from one sample of a study of CD8 T cells in ankylosing spondylitis. From the 5' RACE reads, TCRdb called clonotypes with MiXCR, one entry per CDR3 protein. There are 45,000 to 60,000 distinct CDR3 sequences in the sample; approximately 7% occur only once, and about 8.5% lies in the top ten. The sample comprised blood, either unsorted or a sorted T cell fraction (not recorded which). The origin of the receptors is a female donor with ankylosing spondylitis or in good health (not recorded which). Both conserved end residues are part of each CDR3. D genes are given only for firm matches. Clone size is not always given. Where it is, it says once, few, many or a class for expanded clones.

v_call	clone_size	d_call	j_call	cdr3_nt	cdr3_aa
TRBV7-3	many	TRBD1	TRBJ1-6	TGTGCCAGCAGCCCCCGGACAGGAAACTCCTATAATTCACCCCTCCACTTT	CASSPRTGNSYNSPLHF
TRBV12-3/TRBV12-4	many	-	TRBJ2-1	TGTGCCAGCAGTTTAGGGTTCTATGAGCAGTTCTTC	CASSLGFYEQFF
TRBV20-1	many	-	TRBJ1-5	TGCTGTGCTAGGCCCTTTGAGGGAAGCGATCAGCCCCAGCATTTT	CCARPFEGSDQPQHF
TRBV12-3/TRBV12-4	few	-	TRBJ1-1	TGTGCCAGCAGTTTATTAGAAGGTGGAAACACTGAAGCTTTCTTT	CASSLLEGGNTEAFF
TRBV5-1	many	-	TRBJ2-3	TGCGCCAGCAGCTTGACGGGGTCTGGTGTCGGTGATACGCAGTATTTT	CASSLTGSGVGDTQYF
TRBV5-1	many	-	TRBJ2-7	TGCGCCAGCAAATGGGAAGCGGACTACGAGCAGTACTTC	CASKWEADYEQYF
TRBV5-1	many	-	TRBJ1-2	TGCGCCAGCAGCTTAGAAGGGTCGGACTATGGCTACACCTTC	CASSLEGSDYGYTF
TRBV4-3	many	-	TRBJ1-3	TGCGCCAGCAGCCGAGGACAGATTAACTCCGGTCCTGGAAACACCATATATTTT	CASSRGQINSGPGNTIYF
TRBV10-3	many	TRBD1	TRBJ1-4	TGTGCCATCAGTGGGGTCCAGGGGGCCGAAAAACTGTTTTTT	CAISGVQGAEKLFF
TRBV7-2	many	-	TRBJ2-1	TGTGCCAGCAGCTTAGCGGGTACCAATGAGCAGTTCTTC	CASSLAGTNEQFF
TRBV20-1	many	-	TRBJ1-2	TGCAGTGCTAGAGATCTGGCAGGGGCGACAGCTAACTATGGCTACACCTTC	CSARDLAGATANYGYTF
TRBV28	many	TRBD1	TRBJ1-5	TGTGCCAGCAGGGACGGGACAGGGACTCAGCCCCAGCATTTT	CASRDGTGTQPQHF
TRBV18	many	TRBD1	TRBJ2-3	TGTGCCAGCTCACCACCGAGACAGGGGGCAGATACGCAGTATTTT	CASSPPRQGADTQYF
TRBV4-2	many	TRBD2	TRBJ2-1	TGTGCCAGCAGCCAAGAACCTAGCGGGGGGGATGAGCAGTTCTTC	CASSQEPSGGDEQFF
TRBV11-2	many	TRBD1	TRBJ1-2	TGTGCCAGCAGCTTAGATAGGGGGCTTGTGACTAACTATGGCTACACCTTC	CASSLDRGLVTNYGYTF
TRBV2	many	TRBD1	TRBJ1-1	TGTGCCACCGAGGGACAGGTCGAAGCTTTCTTT	CATEGQVEAFF
TRBV6-6	many	-	TRBJ2-1	TGTGCCAGCAGTCCAAATCCGGGCGACGGAGAGGCCCAAACTAAATCCTACAATGAGCAGTTCTTC	CASSPNPGDGEAQTKSYNEQFF
TRBV3-1	many	TRBD1	TRBJ2-2	TGTGCCAGCAGCCCCACAGGGGGGACCGGGGAGCTGTTTTTT	CASSPTGGTGELFF
TRBV6-5	many	TRBD1	TRBJ1-1	TGTGCCAGCAGTCAAGGGACAGGCGATTTGAACACTGAAGCTTTCTTT	CASSQGTGDLNTEAFF
TRBV29-1	-	-	TRBJ1-2	TGCAGCACTTATGAGCCCTACCAGCGTGGCTACACCTTC	CSTYEPYQRGYTF
TRBV5-1	-	-	TRBJ2-1	TGCGCCAGCAGCTTGTTGACAGATACCTACAATGAGCAGTTCTTC	CASSLLTDTYNEQFF
TRBV3-1	once	-	TRBJ2-1	TGTGCCAGCTCCAAGGAGGTCCCCCCGACACGGGCCTACAATGAGCAGTTCTTC	CASSKEVPPTRAYNEQFF
TRBV5-1	many	TRBD1	TRBJ1-4	TGCGCCAGCAGCTTCCAGGGGGCGCGGGATGAAAAACTGTTTTTT	CASSFQGARDEKLFF
TRBV28	many	-	TRBJ1-2	TGTGCCAGCAGTCAGAGCTATGGCTACACCTTC	CASSQSYGYTF
TRBV20-1	-	-	TRBJ1-2	TGCAGTGCGAGGGGGGGGGCAGAAAAAAATGGCTACACCTTC	CSARGGAEKNGYTF
TRBV7-2	few	-	TRBJ2-5	TGTGCCAGCAGCCATTTCGGGGAGACCATTACCCAGTACTTC	CASSHFGETITQYF
TRBV29-1	-	-	TRBJ2-3	TGCAGTGTTGAAGATTTGGGTGACACAGATACGCAGTATTTT	CSVEDLGDTDTQYF
TRBV12-3/TRBV12-4	many	TRBD1	TRBJ2-5	TGTGCCAGCAGTCGGTCTGGGACAGGGTGGCAAGAGACCCAGTACTTC	CASSRSGTGWQETQYF
TRBV2	many	-	TRBJ1-1	TGTGCCAGCAGCGTTACAGGGACTGAAGCTTTCTTT	CASSVTGTEAFF
TRBV27	many	-	TRBJ1-5	TGTGCCAGCAGTTCCAAACGCGGGGGCCGGTCCCGCAATCAGCCCCAGCATTTT	CASSSKRGGRSRNQPQHF
TRBV20-1	many	-	TRBJ2-5	TGCAGTGCTAGCCCGATAGTAGGGCCCCAAGAGACCCAGTACTTC	CSASPIVGPQETQYF
TRBV7-2	few	-	TRBJ2-5	TGTGCCAGCAGCTTAAGAAGCCTAGGGGAGACCCAGTACTTC	CASSLRSLGETQYF